These 30 T cell receptor beta chains were sequenced from one sample in a study of blood T cell repertoires in COVID-19. Clones were read by immunoSEQ multiplex PCR, and TCRdb kept only the in-frame ones, dropping some. This table has about 350,000 clones, about 88% appearing once. The sequencing sample was made of PBMCs or T cells enriched from blood (not recorded which). These receptors all stem from a woman in her twenties or thirties who had recovered from COVID-19.

This clone has a single count. The V call is TRBV4-2, the J call TRBJ2-1; TRBD2 matches 9 bases. Trimming took 0 bases from V and 9 from J; bases not matched to a gene: 15. The CDR3 loop spans 18 amino acids. Germline-derived CDR1 and CDR2 are LGHNA and YNFKEQ. In nucleotides, the CDR3 is TGTGCCAGCAGCCAAGAGTTAGGAGATGGCGGGGGGGCTAGTGAGCAGTTCTTC. It yields the protein CASSQELGDGGGASEQFF.

The chain employs TRBV2 and TRBJ2-7; perhaps TRBD2 as D (6 bases). Germline V gene lookup returns CDR1 SNHLY and CDR2 FYNNEI. Trimming cost V 0 bases and J 5 bases, with 8 bases left between them. The CDR3 length is 13 residues. Written as DNA, the CDR3 is TGTGCCAGCAGTGAAGCGGGGGGACACGAGCAGTACTTC. Translating gives CASSEAGGHEQYF.

This rearrangement joins TRBV19 to TRBJ2-2, with 7 bases lining up with TRBD1. The CDR3 consists of 15 residues. Germline values: CDR1 LNHDA, CDR2 SQIVND (reference sequence). The V gene end was trimmed by 10 bases and the J gene end by 1 base; junction bases not matched to a gene: 9. The CDR3 DNA reads as TGTGCCACCGCCCTGAGGGGGCGGAACACCGGGGAGCTGTTTTTT. It specifies CATALRGRNTGELFF.

The chain has TRBV19 and TRBJ2-7, with 8 nucleotides matching TRBD1. The CDR3 is made up of 14 amino acids. CDR1 is LNHDA, CDR2 SQIVND, per germline (reference sequence). The ends lost 7 bases at V and 5 bases at J; junction bases unmatched: 10. CDR3 nucleotide sequence: TGTGCCAGTACCGACGCAGGGGGCTTCAACGAGCAGTACTTC. This translates into CASTDAGGFNEQYF.

This sequence joins TRBV5-1 and TRBJ2-1; 8 nucleotides line up with TRBD1. The CDR3 has 13 amino acids. The V segment lost 9 bases and the J segment 5 bases; nucleotides outside the gene matches: 7. Germline lookup yields CDR1 SGHRS and CDR2 YFSETQ. The CDR3: CATRTGSNNEQFF. Written as DNA, the CDR3 is TGCGCCACCAGGACAGGGAGTAACAATGAGCAGTTCTTC.

This rearrangement joins TRBV19 to TRBJ2-1; possible D gene TRBD2, 7 bases. The CDR3 contains 20 residues. Germline CDR1 reads LNHDA; CDR2 reads SQIVND (reference sequence). Trimming shortened V by 0 bases and J by 0 bases, and 21 bases separated the two germline ends. The CDR3 sequence is CASSIDQGGGEVFSYNEQFF. The CDR3, as DNA: TGTGCCAGTAGTATAGATCAAGGAGGGGGGGAAGTCTTCTCCTACAATGAGCAGTTCTTC.

This chain uses TRBV2 with TRBJ2-3; D gene ambiguous. Trimming took off 4 bases at V and 6 bases at J, with 11 bases between the two ends. The CDR3 loop spans 13 amino acids. From germline, CDR1 is SNHLY and CDR2 FYNNEI. DNA for the CDR3: TGTGCCAGCAGTGCGAGCGTCTCGGATACGCAGTATTTT. It encodes CASSASVSDTQYF.

The chain has TRBV6-5 and TRBJ2-7; a weak D match, TRBD2 (6 bases). The CDR3 totals 15 residues. Germline V gene sequence: CDR1 MNHEY, CDR2 SVGAGI. The V and J ends lost 0 bases and 0 bases respectively, with 9 bases between them. The DNA of the CDR3 is TGTGCCAGCAGTTACTCGGCGGGATTCTCCTACGAGCAGTACTTC. Amino acids: CASSYSAGFSYEQYF.

This sequence joins TRBV12-3 or TRBV12-4 and TRBJ1-2; 8 bases map to TRBD1. The CDR3 sequence is 13 residues long. V was clipped by 6 bases and J by 7 bases; unmatched bases: 7. Here the CDR3 DNA reads TGTGCCAGCAGGGGACAGGCGGGACCTGGCTACACCTTC. Encoded protein: CASRGQAGPGYTF.

This chain links TRBV2 with TRBJ1-5; D is unresolved. CDR3 length: 14 residues. Trimming removed 6 bases from V and 0 bases from J, with 9 bases in between. The germline V gene has CDR1 SNHLY and CDR2 FYNNEI. Here the CDR3 reads CASRTDFSNQPQHF. The CDR3 nucleotides read TGTGCCAGCAGGACCGACTTTAGCAATCAGCCCCAGCATTTT.

Note on this clone: This CDR3 fails to terminate in the conserved phenylalanine or tryptophan, so it likely reflects a read error. The limits of the CDR3 on the DNA are not certain, so only TCRdb's listed CDR3 is given. This chain connects TRBV20-1 to TRBJ1-2; TRBD1, the D gene given by the table, was not confirmed from the DNA. Germline values: CDR1 DFQATT, CDR2 SNEGSKA (reference sequence). The CDR3 has 10 residues if both end residues are counted. CDR3 sequence: CSASGGTGFR.

The chain uses TRBV5-6 and TRBJ1-1, with D tentatively TRBD1 (5 bases). Trimming took 2 bases from V and 3 from J, leaving 8 bases between them. The CDR3 has 13 amino acids. Germline CDR1 is SGHDT and CDR2 is YYEEEE. CDR3 DNA: TGTGCCAGCAGCTTTCAAGGGGACACTGAAGCTTTCTTT. Encoded protein: CASSFQGDTEAFF.

This chain uses TRBV28 with TRBJ2-1, with TRBD2 matching over 8 bases. The J segment lost 8 bases and the V segment lost 2 bases, leaving 8 bases of the junction unmatched. This CDR3 contains 15 residues. In germline, CDR1 is MDHEN, CDR2 SYDVKM. The CDR3 nucleotides read TGTGCCAGCAGTTTAAGGCTAGCGGGCGGCGATGAGCAGTTCTTC. Its protein is CASSLRLAGGDEQFF.

In its sample, this clone was seen once. The rearrangement links TRBV18 to TRBJ2-7; 9 nucleotides agree with TRBD1. From germline, CDR1 is KGHSH and CDR2 LQKENI. V lost 6 bases and J lost 2; bases outside the gene matches: 8. The CDR3 loop spans 15 amino acids. The CDR3 nucleotides are TGTGCCAGCTCCGGTACGGGACAGGGCACCTACGAGCAGTACTTC. Translation: CASSGTGQGTYEQYF.

Worth noting for this clone: Other DNA sequences in this specimen translate into the identical CDR3. This sequence joins TRBV28 and TRBJ2-7; a weak D match, TRBD2 (6 bases). V lost 3 bases and J 3 bases, leaving 6 bases between the germline ends. Germline V gene data show CDR1 as MDHEN and CDR2 as SYDVKM. The CDR3 totals 12 residues. CDR3: CASSLRGYEQYF. The CDR3 DNA sequence: TGTGCCAGCAGTTTGCGGGGCTACGAGCAGTACTTC.

This clone was seen a few times. Germline and junction disagree at one end, which may indicate a read error. For the CDR3, the DNA is TGTGCCAGCACCCAAACCCGGGACAGGGGGCTTTACGAGCAGTACTTC. Amino acids: CASTQTRDRGLYEQYF. The chain employs TRBV3-1 (or the pseudogene TRBV3-2) and TRBJ2-7; TRBD1 matches 12 bases. Germline V gene data show CDR1 as LGHDT and CDR2 as YNNKEL (reference sequence). The CDR3 is made up of 16 amino acids.

The chain uses TRBV10-1 and TRBJ1-6, with D tentatively TRBD1 (5 bases). V lost 5 bases and J lost 4, with 15 bases in between. Germline assignment: CDR1 WNHNN and CDR2 SYGVQD (reference sequence). This CDR3 has 16 residues. This chain's CDR3 is CASSPRQLGYNSPLHF. CDR3 nucleotide sequence: TGCGCCAGCAGTCCCCGACAGTTGGGGTATAATTCACCCCTCCACTTT.

V gene TRBV10-2 combines with J gene TRBJ1-1, with TRBD1 matching 7 bases. This CDR3 spans 15 amino acids. With V trimmed by 6 bases and J by 1 base, 8 bases remained unmatched. Germline CDR1 is WSHSY and CDR2 is SAAADI. The CDR3 DNA sequence: TGCGCCAGCAGCCCCTCGGGGACAGCGAACACTGAAGCTTTCTTT. Amino acid sequence: CASSPSGTANTEAFF.

The J gene is TRBJ2-4, the V gene TRBV2; TRBD2 matches 11 bases. This CDR3 is built from 18 residues. Germline values: CDR1 SNHLY, CDR2 FYNNEI. With 4 bases clipped from V and 0 bases from J, the junction kept 8 bases outside the gene matches. The CDR3 sequence: CASSGAGTSGLAKNIQYF. The CDR3 coding sequence is TGTGCCAGCAGTGGAGCCGGGACTAGCGGACTAGCCAAAAACATTCAGTACTTC.

The CDR3 sequence: CASSPRPGQGYYEQYF. For the CDR3, the DNA is TGTGCCAGCAGCCCTCGACCGGGACAGGGTTACTACGAGCAGTACTTC. The chain has TRBV3-1 (or the pseudogene TRBV3-2) and TRBJ2-7, with 9 bases lining up with TRBD1. From germline, CDR1 is LGHDT and CDR2 YNNKEL (reference sequence). V shed 4 bases and J 3 bases; nucleotides not matched to a gene: 10. The CDR3 has 16 residues.

V usage is TRBV21-1 and J usage is TRBJ2-1; the listed D gene, TRBD1, was not tested against the DNA. TRBV21-1 has pseudogene status. The CDR3 contains 17 residues. CDR3 region: CASNRQFPYRSYNEQFF. CDR3 DNA: TGTGCCAGCAACAGACAGTTCCCCTATCGCTCCTACAATGAGCAGTTCTTC.

This chain links TRBV19 with TRBJ1-4; 9 bases agree with TRBD1. The V gene's germline CDR1 is LNHDA and CDR2 SQIVND (reference sequence). After removal of 8 bases from V and 8 bases from J, the junction contained 15 bases not matched to a gene. There are 16 residues in the CDR3. The CDR3 sequence is CASEPMPGTGREKLFF. CDR3 bases: TGTGCCAGTGAACCCATGCCCGGGACAGGGAGGGAAAAACTGTTTTTT.

The chain carries TRBV18 and TRBJ2-3; TRBD2 matches 7 bases. Trimming removed 0 bases from V and 0 bases from J; junction bases left unmatched: 6. Germline lookup yields CDR1 KGHSH and CDR2 LQKENI. The CDR3 is made up of 17 amino acids. The CDR3 DNA reads as TGTGCCAGCTCACCACCTCGTGGGGGGGTGAGCACAGATACGCAGTATTTT. It codes for CASSPPRGGVSTDTQYF.

The chain carries TRBV5-8 and TRBJ2-3; D gene unclear. CDR3 size: 15 residues. V dropped 1 base and J dropped 9 bases, with 18 bases sitting between them. Germline V lookup: CDR1 SGHTS, CDR2 YDEGEE. The CDR3 DNA reads as TGTGCCAGCAGCTTGAGCCCCAACAGTGTAGGAACGCAGTATTTT. Translated, it gives CASSLSPNSVGTQYF.

The chain combines TRBV11-3 with TRBJ2-6; 7 bases fit TRBD1. V lost 1 base and J lost 4; bases outside the gene matches: 13. There are 19 residues in the CDR3. Germline assignment: CDR1 SGHNT and CDR2 YENEEA. CDR3 DNA: TGTGCCAGCAGCTTAGTGCTCCCTACAGGGGCCGAAGGGGCCAACGTCCTGACTTTC. As protein: CASSLVLPTGAEGANVLTF.

This clone appeared a few times. The V and J genes are TRBV10-3 and TRBJ1-1, with 7 bases aligning to TRBD1. Unmatched junction bases numbered 14, after V lost 10 bases and J lost 9 bases. The germline gives CDR1 ENHRY, CDR2 SYGVKD. The CDR3 runs to 13 residues. The CDR3 DNA follows: TGTGCCACAGGGGGTGGATCAGGGAGTAAAGCTTTCTTT. Protein: CATGGGSGSKAFF.

The chain combines TRBV6-1 with TRBJ1-5; D is unresolved. Trimming removed 1 base from V and 7 bases from J, with 14 bases in between. Per the germline V gene, CDR1 is MNHNS and CDR2 is SASEGT. The CDR3 sequence is 15 residues long. The CDR3 DNA is TGTGCCAGCAGTGAAGTGGCCACCTTCCCCCAGCCCCAGCATTTT. This translates into CASSEVATFPQPQHF.

The CDR3 loop reads CASRPGTSAQETQYF. The CDR3 bases are TGTGCCAGCAGACCCGGGACTAGCGCCCAAGAGACCCAGTACTTC. This chain connects TRBV5-5 to TRBJ2-5; 10 bases line up with TRBD2. Germline V lookup: CDR1 SGHKS, CDR2 YYEKEE (reference sequence). The CDR3 extends over 15 amino acids. Trimming cost V 5 bases and J 1 base; bases outside gene matches: 5.

The chain combines TRBV5-1 with TRBJ1-2; D unresolved. Germline values: CDR1 SGHRS, CDR2 YFSETQ. The V gene lost 5 bases and the J gene lost 2 bases, with 13 bases spanning the gap. The CDR3 totals 14 residues. The CDR3, as DNA: TGCGCCAGCAGGCCACCGGGAACCAACTATGGCTACACCTTC. The encoded protein is CASRPPGTNYGYTF.

The chain uses TRBV6-5 and TRBJ1-1; possible D gene TRBD1, 6 bases. This CDR3 has 12 amino acids. V lost 9 bases and J lost 5, with 13 bases in between. The germline CDR1 and CDR2 sequences are MNHEY and SVGAGI. This CDR3 is CASRGGLTEAFF. The DNA for the CDR3 is TGTGCCAGTAGGGGGGGTCTGACTGAAGCTTTCTTT.